The 6 T cell receptor beta chains below come from one sample, sequenced in a study of OX40 agonist ivuxolimab in advanced cancers. The method was immunoSEQ multiplex PCR; TCRdb's version includes in-frame clones alone and lacks a portion of them. Of fewer than 65,000 clones detected, roughly 84% appear once; the ten largest clones hold around 26%. This material consisted of CD4+ or CD8+ T cells sorted from blood, taken in a trial of the OX40 agonist ivuxolimab. These receptors all come from an adult with an advanced solid tumor such as melanoma, head and neck, liver or kidney cancer.

This rearrangement joins TRBV2 to TRBJ2-5; D is unresolved. The CDR3 contains 13 residues. Germline V gene sequence: CDR1 SNHLY, CDR2 FYNNEI. With 2 bases removed from V and 4 bases from J, the gap between germline ends came to 8 bases. The DNA for the CDR3 is TGTGCCAGCAGTGAACCCTTAGTAGAGACCCAGTACTTC. The encoded protein is CASSEPLVETQYF.

The V call is TRBV7-7, the J call TRBJ1-1, with 8 bases lining up with TRBD1. J lost 3 bases, V lost 5 bases, and 5 bases had no gene match. Germline CDR1 SSHAT, CDR2 FNYEAQ (reference sequence). The CDR3 covers 14 residues. CDR3 bases: TGTGCCAGCAGCCCGGGGGGACAGGACACTGAAGCTTTCTTT. Its protein is CASSPGGQDTEAFF.

This clone has just one count. The V and J genes are TRBV6-1 and TRBJ1-2; D is unresolved. Germline CDR1 is MNHNS and CDR2 is SASEGT. The ends were cut back, 3 bases at V and 0 bases at J, with 2 bases in the middle. The CDR3 loop spans 12 amino acids. The chain's CDR3 is CASSETNYGYTF. The CDR3, as DNA: TGTGCCAGCAGTGAGACTAACTATGGCTACACCTTC.

The CDR3 sequence: CASSWTSTSTDTQYF. For the CDR3, the DNA is TGCGCCAGCAGCTGGACTAGCACTTCCACAGATACGCAGTATTTT. The chain combines TRBV4-3 with TRBJ2-3; TRBD2 matches 8 bases. Germline assignment: CDR1 LGHNA and CDR2 YSLEER. The J segment lost 2 bases and the V segment lost 5 bases, leaving 6 bases of the junction unmatched. This CDR3 spans 15 amino acids.

This clone was detected only once. The rearrangement uses TRBV5-1 and TRBJ2-3; D ambiguous. This CDR3 is 13 amino acids long. Looked up from germline, CDR1 is SGHRS and CDR2 is YFSETQ. Trimming cost V 4 bases and J 1 base, with 7 bases left between them. CDR3 loop: CASSQERTDTQYF. Here the CDR3 DNA reads TGCGCCAGCAGCCAAGAGCGCACAGATACGCAGTATTTT.

The rearrangement uses TRBV15 and TRBJ2-1; tentatively, D is TRBD1 or TRBD2 (5 bases each). The CDR3 runs to 15 residues. Germline V gene lookup returns CDR1 LNHNV and CDR2 YYDKDF (reference sequence). V lost 6 bases and J lost 0, with 12 bases in between. This chain's CDR3 is CATSSWDGSYNEQFF. CDR3 coding DNA: TGTGCCACCAGTAGCTGGGACGGCTCCTACAATGAGCAGTTCTTC.